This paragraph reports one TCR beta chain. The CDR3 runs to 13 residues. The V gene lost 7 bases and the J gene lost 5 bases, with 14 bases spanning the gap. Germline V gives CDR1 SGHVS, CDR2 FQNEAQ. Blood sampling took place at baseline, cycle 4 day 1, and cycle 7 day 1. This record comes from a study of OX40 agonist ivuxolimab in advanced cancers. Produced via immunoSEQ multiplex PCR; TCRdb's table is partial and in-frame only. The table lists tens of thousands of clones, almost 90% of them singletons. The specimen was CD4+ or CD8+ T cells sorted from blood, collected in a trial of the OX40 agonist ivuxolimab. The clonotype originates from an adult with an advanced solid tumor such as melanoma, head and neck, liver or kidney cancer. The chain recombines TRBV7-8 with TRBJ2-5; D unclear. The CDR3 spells CASKPPSLETQYF. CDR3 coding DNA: TGTGCCAGCAAACCCCCTTCGCTGGAGACCCAGTACTTC.